This TCR beta chain was retrieved from a study of T cell responses to AZD1222 COVID-19 vaccine. Germline values: CDR1 SGHKS, CDR2 YYEKEE (reference sequence). CDR3 length: 14 residues. Trimming left V 4 bases short and J 2 bases short, with 13 bases between. Regarding this clone: What it binds is unknown.

Timing groups of about 4 and about 12 weeks for second doses were pooled. Study findings and constraints: The donor cohort was predominantly white British with a female majority, and clonal diversity may have been underestimated. The CD4 TCRs associated with vaccination extended across spike and predominated at 160-218 and 743-854.

Repertoires were generated with immunoSEQ multiplex PCR, while TCRdb's copy carries only in-frame clones and drops some. This table has tens of thousands of clones, 92% appearing once. This specimen was peripheral blood, taken 28 days after the second AZD1222 dose. This clonotype was sampled from an adult who received the AZD1222 COVID-19 vaccine. V usage is TRBV5-5 and J usage is TRBJ2-7; D is perhaps TRBD1 or TRBD2 (5 bases each). The CDR3 nucleotides are TGTGCCAGCAGCCCCAGGGACGGAACCTACGAGCAGTACTTC. It yields the protein CASSPRDGTYEQYF. The whole variable domain, filled in from reference TRBV5-5 and TRBJ2-7, reads DAGVTQSPTHLIKTRGQQVTLRCSPISGHKSVSWYQQVLGQGPQFIFQYYEKEERGRGNFPDRFSARQFPNYSSELNVNALLLGDSALYLCASSPRDGTYEQYFGPGTRLTVT.